Shown below are 15 T cell receptor beta chains from a single sample sequenced in a study of cytomegalovirus exposure and HLA in healthy donors (dated by TCRdb to the late 2010s). Library preparation was by the immunoSEQ multiplex PCR assay. For the multiplex PCR, a mixture combining 60 forward primers for TCR Vbeta segments and 13 reverse primers for TCR Jbeta segments was used. TCRdb re-hosts the immuneACCESS table, in-frame sequences only. Its copies lack some clones; in the studies checked, an unresolved V gene accounts for under half of them, and the cause for the rest is not known. The sample profile shows some 89,000 clones; around 81% of them were found once. Under 2% of the sample goes to the ten largest clones. Sequenced sample: PBMCs. The receptors derive from a woman aged 25 to 39 in good health and CMV-seronegative.

This chain joins TRBV12-5 and TRBJ1-2; possibly TRBD1 for D (5 bases). CDR3 length: 13 amino acids. V gave up 5 bases and J gave up 4 bases, with 11 bases separating them. Germline V gene sequence: CDR1 LGHNT, CDR2 FRNRAP. CDR3 nucleotide sequence: TGTGCTAGTGGTCCAGGGCAGGGCTATGGCTACACCTTC. Amino acids: CASGPGQGYGYTF.

The chain is built from TRBV7-9 and TRBJ1-3; TRBD1 aligns across 9 bases. CDR3 length: 14 residues. With V trimmed by 5 bases and J by 8 bases, 7 bases remained unmatched. Germline V CDR1 and CDR2: SEHNR, FQNEAQ (reference sequence). The chain's CDR3 is CASSPRTGDDTIYF. The CDR3 bases are TGTGCCAGCAGCCCTAGGACAGGGGACGACACCATATATTTT. Looking up the rest from reference TRBV7-9 and TRBJ1-3 gives the full variable domain: DTGVSQNPRHKITKRGQNVTFRCDPISEHNRLYWYRQTLGQGPEFLTYFQNEAQLEKSRLLSDRFSAERPKGSFSTLEIQRTEQGDSAMYLCASSPRTGDDTIYFGEGSWLTVV.

V and J are TRBV30 and TRBJ1-5; D is undetermined. Germline lookup yields CDR1 GTSNPN and CDR2 SVGIG (reference sequence). This CDR3 spans 13 amino acids. With 2 bases removed from V and 6 bases from J, the gap between germline ends came to 11 bases. The CDR3 loop is CAWSSAGGQPQHF. The CDR3 coding sequence is TGTGCCTGGAGTTCGGCAGGAGGTCAGCCCCAGCATTTT.

The chain is built from TRBV10-3 and TRBJ1-3, with 9 bases lining up with TRBD1. The CDR3 is 17 amino acids. The V gene end was trimmed by 1 base and the J gene end by 3 bases; junction bases not matched to a gene: 7. CDR1 and CDR2 (germline): ENHRY, SYGVKD. The CDR3 DNA is TGTGCCATCAGTGAGTGGCTGGGACAGGGAGGTGGAAACACCATATATTTT. Protein: CAISEWLGQGGGNTIYF.

The genes are TRBV4-2 and TRBJ2-1, with 7 bases aligning to TRBD2. The ends lost 3 bases at V and 11 bases at J; junction bases unmatched: 10. The CDR3 has 14 amino acids. Germline loops: CDR1 LGHNA, CDR2 YNFKEQ. The CDR3 region is CASSQEWASGKQFF. As DNA, the CDR3 is TGTGCCAGCAGCCAGGAATGGGCTAGCGGAAAGCAGTTCTTC.

The chain links TRBV19 to TRBJ2-3, with 7 nucleotides matching TRBD2. The CDR3 extends over 14 amino acids. V dropped 4 bases and J dropped 3; count of bases not matched to a gene: 4. Looked up from germline, CDR1 is LNHDA and CDR2 is SQIVND (reference sequence). The CDR3 sequence is CASSSGGGTDTQYF. CDR3 nucleotides: TGTGCCAGTAGTAGCGGGGGAGGAACAGATACGCAGTATTTT.

The CDR3 nucleotides are TGTGCCAGCAGCGCATCAGCGGGGGGGAATGAAAAACTGTTTTTT. The encoded protein is CASSASAGGNEKLFF. The V call is TRBV9, the J call TRBJ1-4, with D perhaps matching TRBD1 (5 bases). V lost 3 bases, J lost 5 bases, and 14 bases lay in between. Germline V CDR1 and CDR2: SGDLS, YYNGEE. The CDR3 has 15 residues.

CDR3 bases: TGTGCCTGGAGTGACAGGGACAATCAGCCCCAGCATTTT. As protein: CAWSDRDNQPQHF. This chain uses TRBV30 with TRBJ1-5; a possible D gene is TRBD1 (6 bases). In germline, CDR1 is GTSNPN, CDR2 SVGIG (reference sequence). Trimming took off 1 base at V and 3 bases at J, with 7 bases between the two ends. The CDR3 extends over 13 amino acids. Full variable domain (missing parts from reference TRBV30 and TRBJ1-5): SQTIHQWPATLVQPVGSPLSLECTVEGTSNPNLYWYRQAAGRGLQLLFYSVGIGQISSEVPQNLSASRPQDRQFILSSKKLLLSDSGFYLCAWSDRDNQPQHFGDGTRLSIL.

The gene calls are TRBV13 and TRBJ2-1; 12 bases fit TRBD2. CDR1 is PRHDT, CDR2 FYEKMQ, per germline (reference sequence). The V and J ends lost 6 bases and 4 bases, in that order; junction bases with no gene match: 4. The length of the CDR3 is 15 residues. CDR3 loop: CASSTTSGRYNEQFF. The CDR3 region has the DNA TGTGCCAGCAGTACTACTAGCGGGAGGTACAATGAGCAGTTCTTC.

The rearrangement uses TRBV30 and TRBJ1-4; D remains ambiguous. The length of the CDR3 is 16 residues. Germline lookup yields CDR1 GTSNPN and CDR2 SVGIG (reference sequence). V was cut by 2 bases and J by 3 bases, with 16 bases left in between. The CDR3 sequence: CAWSIPTENSNEKLFF. Written as DNA, the CDR3 is TGTGCCTGGAGTATTCCGACGGAGAACTCTAATGAAAAACTGTTTTTT.

V and J are TRBV12-2 and TRBJ2-7; whether TRBD2, the table's D call, matches the DNA was not checked. TRBV12-2 has pseudogene status. The CDR3 has 16 amino acids. CDR3 nucleotides: TGTGCAAGCCGCAAAAAAGTTCTAGCGGGAGTGAACGAGCAGTACTTC. Its translation: CASRKKVLAGVNEQYF.

The V and J genes are TRBV5-1 and TRBJ2-7; 11 positions agree with TRBD2. The J segment lost 0 bases and the V segment lost 4 bases, leaving 3 bases of the junction unmatched. The CDR3 covers 15 residues. Germline assignment: CDR1 SGHRS and CDR2 YFSETQ. The CDR3 DNA reads as TGCGCCAGCAGCCCGACTAGCGGGGTCTCCTACGAGCAGTACTTC. Protein: CASSPTSGVSYEQYF.

V and J are TRBV7-9 and TRBJ2-7; 7 bases line up with TRBD2. V lost 5 bases and J lost 6; bases outside the gene matches: 13. Germline V gives CDR1 SEHNR, CDR2 FQNEAQ (reference sequence). CDR3 length equals 15 residues. The CDR3 region is CASSPGRAATAEQYF. DNA for the CDR3: TGTGCCAGCAGCCCTGGGAGGGCAGCGACAGCCGAGCAGTACTTC.

This rearrangement joins TRBV11-1 to TRBJ2-2; a possible D gene is TRBD2 (5 bases). CDR1 and CDR2 from the germline V gene are SGHAT and FQDESV (reference sequence). The germline V and J ends were trimmed by 5 bases and 5 bases, with 18 bases remaining between them. The CDR3 has 16 residues. Here the CDR3 reads CASSPEVLEFTGELFF. In nucleotides, the CDR3 is TGTGCCAGCAGCCCAGAGGTACTAGAGTTTACCGGGGAGCTGTTTTTT.

The chain links TRBV4-1 to TRBJ1-2; no reliable D call. There are 18 residues in the CDR3. Per germline, CDR1 MGHRA and CDR2 YSYEKL. Trimming took 1 base from V and 8 from J, leaving 26 bases between them. The CDR3 bases are TGCGCCAGCAGCCAAGGTCACCTTCCGGGGTCTGGTCGAAGAGGCTACACCTTC. Its protein is CASSQGHLPGSGRRGYTF.